This TCR beta chain was sequenced in a study of vaccination and CD4 T cells after COVID-19. This clonotype was picked up a small number of times. What it binds is unknown. The germline V gene encodes CDR1 SGHTA and CDR2 FQGNSA. The CDR3 runs 15 residues. Germline trimming cut 5 bases from V and 7 bases from J; bases unmatched to any gene: 8. Treatment denoted: roughly ten-day PBMC culture with coronavirus spike peptide pools or control peptides (ViraFEST assay). Sequenced with the Oncomine TCR Beta short-read assay was DNA taken from cultured CD4+ T cells. TCRdb re-called the PCR reads with MiXCR, one entry per CDR3 protein. This sample has approximately 12,000 distinct CDR3 sequences, with almost 65% found just once.

This chain links TRBV7-2 with TRBJ2-2; the match to TRBD2 covers 9 bases. This sequence was found in a human donor who had recovered from COVID-19. Sequencing input: CD4+ T cells from blood, cultured in vitro. CDR3 sequence (DNA): TGTGCCAGCAGCACAGGCGGGAGGGCAATCGGGGAGCTGTTTTTT. This sequence encodes CASSTGGRAIGELFF.